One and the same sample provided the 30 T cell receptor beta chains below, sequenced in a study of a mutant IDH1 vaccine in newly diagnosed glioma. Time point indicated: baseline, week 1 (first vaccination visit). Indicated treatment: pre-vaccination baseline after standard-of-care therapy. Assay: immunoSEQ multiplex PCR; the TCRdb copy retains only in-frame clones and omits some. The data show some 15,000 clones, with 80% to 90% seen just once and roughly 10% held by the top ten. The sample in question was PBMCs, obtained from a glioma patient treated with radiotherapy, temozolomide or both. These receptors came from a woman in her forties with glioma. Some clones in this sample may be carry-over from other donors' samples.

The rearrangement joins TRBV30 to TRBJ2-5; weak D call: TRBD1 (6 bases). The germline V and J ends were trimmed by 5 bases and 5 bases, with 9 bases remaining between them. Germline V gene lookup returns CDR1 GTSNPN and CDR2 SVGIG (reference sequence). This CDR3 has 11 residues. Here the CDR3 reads CAWQGLETQYF. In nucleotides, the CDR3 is TGTGCCTGGCAGGGGTTGGAGACCCAGTACTTC.

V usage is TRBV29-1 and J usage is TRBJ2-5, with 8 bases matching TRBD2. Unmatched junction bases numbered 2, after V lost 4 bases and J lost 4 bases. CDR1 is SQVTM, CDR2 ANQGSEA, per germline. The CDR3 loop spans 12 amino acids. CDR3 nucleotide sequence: TGCAGCGTTGTCGCGGGAGGAGAGACCCAGTACTTC. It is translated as CSVVAGGETQYF.

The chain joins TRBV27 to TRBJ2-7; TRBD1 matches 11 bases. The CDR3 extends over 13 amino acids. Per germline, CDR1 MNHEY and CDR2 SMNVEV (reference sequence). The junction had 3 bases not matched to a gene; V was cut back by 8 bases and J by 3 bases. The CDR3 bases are TGTGCCAGCGGGACAGGGGGAGACTACGAGCAGTACTTC. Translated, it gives CASGTGGDYEQYF.

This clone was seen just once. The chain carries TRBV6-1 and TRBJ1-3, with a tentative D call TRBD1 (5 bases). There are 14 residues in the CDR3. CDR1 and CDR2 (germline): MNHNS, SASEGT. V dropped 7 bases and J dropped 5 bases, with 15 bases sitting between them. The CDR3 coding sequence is TGTGCCAGCACCATAGGGGCAGGGAGAAACACCATATATTTT. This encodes CASTIGAGRNTIYF.

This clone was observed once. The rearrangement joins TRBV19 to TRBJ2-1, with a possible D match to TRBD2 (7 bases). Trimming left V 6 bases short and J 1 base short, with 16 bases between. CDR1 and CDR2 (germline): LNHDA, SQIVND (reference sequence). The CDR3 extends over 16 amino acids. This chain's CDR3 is CASRGGDISSYNEQFF. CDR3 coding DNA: TGTGCCAGTAGGGGAGGGGACATCTCGTCCTACAATGAGCAGTTCTTC.

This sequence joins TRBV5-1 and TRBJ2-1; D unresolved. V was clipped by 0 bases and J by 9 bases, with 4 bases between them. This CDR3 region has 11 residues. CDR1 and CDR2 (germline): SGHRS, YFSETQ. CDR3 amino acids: CASSLAGEQFF. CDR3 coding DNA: TGCGCCAGCAGCTTGGCGGGTGAGCAGTTCTTC.

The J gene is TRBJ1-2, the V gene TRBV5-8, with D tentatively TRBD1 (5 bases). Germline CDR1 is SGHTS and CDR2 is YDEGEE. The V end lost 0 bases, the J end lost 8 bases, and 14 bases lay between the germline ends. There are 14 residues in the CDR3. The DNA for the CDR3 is TGTGCCAGCAGCTTGGGAGGGGTAATGGAAGGCTACACCTTC. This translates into CASSLGGVMEGYTF.

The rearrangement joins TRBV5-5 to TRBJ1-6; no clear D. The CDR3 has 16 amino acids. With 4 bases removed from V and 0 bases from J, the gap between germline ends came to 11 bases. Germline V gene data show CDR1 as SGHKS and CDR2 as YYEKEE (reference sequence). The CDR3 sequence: CASSVAGSSYNSPLHF. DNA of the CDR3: TGTGCCAGCAGCGTCGCGGGGAGCTCCTATAATTCACCCCTCCACTTT.

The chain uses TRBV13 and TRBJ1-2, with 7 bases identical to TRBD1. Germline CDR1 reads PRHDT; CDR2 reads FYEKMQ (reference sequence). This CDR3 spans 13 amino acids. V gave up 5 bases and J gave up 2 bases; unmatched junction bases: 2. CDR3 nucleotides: TGTGCCAGCAGCCAGGGACAGAACTATGGCTACACCTTC. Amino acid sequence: CASSQGQNYGYTF.

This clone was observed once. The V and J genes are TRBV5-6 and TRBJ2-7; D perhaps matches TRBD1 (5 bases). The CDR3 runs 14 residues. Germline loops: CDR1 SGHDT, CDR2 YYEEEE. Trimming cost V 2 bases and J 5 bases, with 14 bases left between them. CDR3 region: CASSFSGKGNEQYF. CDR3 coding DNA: TGTGCCAGCAGCTTTTCAGGGAAGGGAAACGAGCAGTACTTC.

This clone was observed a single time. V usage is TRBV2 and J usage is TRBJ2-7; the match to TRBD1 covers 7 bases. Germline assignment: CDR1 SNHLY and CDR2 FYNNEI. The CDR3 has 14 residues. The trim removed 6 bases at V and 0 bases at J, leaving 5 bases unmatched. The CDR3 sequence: CASSLGQLSYEQYF. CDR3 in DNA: TGTGCCAGCAGCCTGGGACAGCTCTCCTACGAGCAGTACTTC.

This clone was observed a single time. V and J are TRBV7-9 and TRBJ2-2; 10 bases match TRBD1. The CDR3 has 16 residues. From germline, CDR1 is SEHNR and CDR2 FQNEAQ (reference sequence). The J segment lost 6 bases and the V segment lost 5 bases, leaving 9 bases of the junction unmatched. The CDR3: CASSLLTGGTAGELFF. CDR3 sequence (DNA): TGTGCCAGCAGCCTCCTGACAGGGGGCACGGCCGGGGAGCTGTTTTTT.

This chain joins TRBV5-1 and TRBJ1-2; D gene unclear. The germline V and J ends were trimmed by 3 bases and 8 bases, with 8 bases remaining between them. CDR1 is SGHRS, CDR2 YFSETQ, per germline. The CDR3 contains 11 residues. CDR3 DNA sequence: TGCGCCAGCAGCTCTGACGGGGGCTACACCTTC. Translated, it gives CASSSDGGYTF.

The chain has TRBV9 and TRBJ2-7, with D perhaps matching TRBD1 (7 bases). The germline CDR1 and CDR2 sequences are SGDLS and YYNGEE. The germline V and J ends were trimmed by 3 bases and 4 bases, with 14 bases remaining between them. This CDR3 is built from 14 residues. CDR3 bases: TGTGCCAGCAGCGCAGGGGCAGGGGGGTACGAGCAGTACTTC. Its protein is CASSAGAGGYEQYF.

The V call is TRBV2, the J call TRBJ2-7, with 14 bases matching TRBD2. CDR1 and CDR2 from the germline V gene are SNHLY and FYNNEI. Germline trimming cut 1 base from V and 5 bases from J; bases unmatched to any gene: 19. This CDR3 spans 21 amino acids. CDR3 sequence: CASSEGPFGTGWGLAGDEQYF. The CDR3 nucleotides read TGTGCCAGCAGTGAAGGGCCCTTCGGGACAGGGTGGGGACTAGCGGGGGACGAGCAGTACTTC.

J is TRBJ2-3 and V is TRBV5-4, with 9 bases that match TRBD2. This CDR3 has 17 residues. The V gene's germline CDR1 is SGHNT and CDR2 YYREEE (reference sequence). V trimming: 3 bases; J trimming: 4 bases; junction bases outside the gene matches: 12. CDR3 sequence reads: CASSWGPGTSLADTQYF. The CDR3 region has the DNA TGTGCCAGCAGCTGGGGTCCAGGGACTAGCTTGGCAGATACGCAGTATTTT.

CDR3 protein: CASSYESYNSPLHF. The CDR3, as DNA: TGTGCCAGCAGTTACGAGAGCTATAATTCACCCCTCCACTTT. The rearrangement links TRBV6-5 to TRBJ1-6; D unresolved. Germline V gene sequence: CDR1 MNHEY, CDR2 SVGAGI. The V and J ends lost 2 bases and 3 bases respectively, with 5 bases between them. CDR3 length: 14 amino acids.

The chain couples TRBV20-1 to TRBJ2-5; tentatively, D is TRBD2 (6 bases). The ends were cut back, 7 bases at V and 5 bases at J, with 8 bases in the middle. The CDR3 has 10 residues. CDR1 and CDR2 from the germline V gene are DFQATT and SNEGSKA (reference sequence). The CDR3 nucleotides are TGCAGTGTAAGCGGGGAGACCCAGTACTTC. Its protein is CSVSGETQYF.

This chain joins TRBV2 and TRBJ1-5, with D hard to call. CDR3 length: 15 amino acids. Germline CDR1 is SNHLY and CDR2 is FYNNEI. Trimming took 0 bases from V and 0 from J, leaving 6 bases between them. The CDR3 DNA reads TGTGCCAGCAGTGAAGCGTCGGGTAGCAATCAGCCCCAGCATTTT. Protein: CASSEASGSNQPQHF.

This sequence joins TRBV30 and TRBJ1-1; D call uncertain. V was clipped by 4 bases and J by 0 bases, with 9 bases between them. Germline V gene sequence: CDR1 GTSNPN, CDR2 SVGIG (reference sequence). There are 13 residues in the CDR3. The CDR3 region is CAWTMQLNTEAFF. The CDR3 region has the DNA TGTGCCTGGACCATGCAGCTGAACACTGAAGCTTTCTTT. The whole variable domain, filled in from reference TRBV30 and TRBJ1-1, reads SQTIHQWPATLVQPVGSPLSLECTVEGTSNPNLYWYRQAAGRGLQLLFYSVGIGQISSEVPQNLSASRPQDRQFILSSKKLLLSDSGFYLCAWTMQLNTEAFFGQGTRLTVV.

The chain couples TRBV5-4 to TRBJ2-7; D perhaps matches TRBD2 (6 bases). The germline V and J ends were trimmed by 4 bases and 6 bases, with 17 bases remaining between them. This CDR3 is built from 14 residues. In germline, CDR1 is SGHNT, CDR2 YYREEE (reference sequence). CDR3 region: CASSQEGYRPEQYF. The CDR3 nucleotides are TGTGCCAGCAGCCAGGAGGGCTATCGGCCCGAGCAGTACTTC. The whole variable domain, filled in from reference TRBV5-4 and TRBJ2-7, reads ETGVTQSPTHLIKTRGQQVTLRCSSQSGHNTVSWYQQALGQGPQFIFQYYREEENGRGNFPPRFSGLQFPNYSSELNVNALELDDSALYLCASSQEGYRPEQYFGPGTRLTVT.

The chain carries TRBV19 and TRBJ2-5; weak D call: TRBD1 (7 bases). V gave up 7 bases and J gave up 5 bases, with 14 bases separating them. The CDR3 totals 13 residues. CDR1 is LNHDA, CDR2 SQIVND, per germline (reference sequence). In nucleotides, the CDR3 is TGTGCCAGTACCCACAGGGGAGGTGAGACCCAGTACTTC. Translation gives CASTHRGGETQYF.

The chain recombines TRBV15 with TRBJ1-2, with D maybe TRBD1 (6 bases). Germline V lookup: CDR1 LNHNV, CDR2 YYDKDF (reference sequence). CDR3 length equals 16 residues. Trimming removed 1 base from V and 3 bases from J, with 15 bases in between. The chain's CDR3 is CATSRGGLQGYYGYTF. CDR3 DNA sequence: TGTGCCACCAGCAGAGGAGGGCTTCAGGGGTACTATGGCTACACCTTC.

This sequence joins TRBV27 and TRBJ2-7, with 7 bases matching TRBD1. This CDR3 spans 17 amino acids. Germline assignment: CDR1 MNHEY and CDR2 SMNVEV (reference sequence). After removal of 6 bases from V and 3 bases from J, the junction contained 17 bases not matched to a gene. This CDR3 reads CASRVSVLTGYNYEQYF. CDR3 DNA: TGTGCCAGCAGAGTATCCGTCCTGACAGGGTATAACTACGAGCAGTACTTC.

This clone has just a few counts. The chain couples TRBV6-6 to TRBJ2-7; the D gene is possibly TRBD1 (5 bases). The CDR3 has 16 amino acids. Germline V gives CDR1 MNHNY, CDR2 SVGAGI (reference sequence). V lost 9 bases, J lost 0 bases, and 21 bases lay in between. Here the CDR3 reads CASDPLGLRSSYEQYF. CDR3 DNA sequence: TGTGCCAGTGACCCTCTGGGGCTTAGGAGCTCCTACGAGCAGTACTTC.

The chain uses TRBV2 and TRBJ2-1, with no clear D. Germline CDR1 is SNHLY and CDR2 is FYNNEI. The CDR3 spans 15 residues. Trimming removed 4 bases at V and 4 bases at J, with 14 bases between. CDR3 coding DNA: TGTGCCAGCAGTGTAGGCTTACGAAGGTACAATGAGCAGTTCTTC. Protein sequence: CASSVGLRRYNEQFF.

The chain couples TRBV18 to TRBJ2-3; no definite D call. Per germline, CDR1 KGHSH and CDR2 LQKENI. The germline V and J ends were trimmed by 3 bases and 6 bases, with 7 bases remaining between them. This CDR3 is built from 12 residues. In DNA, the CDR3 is TGTGCCAGCTCACCCGCTCCGGATACGCAGTATTTT. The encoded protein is CASSPAPDTQYF.

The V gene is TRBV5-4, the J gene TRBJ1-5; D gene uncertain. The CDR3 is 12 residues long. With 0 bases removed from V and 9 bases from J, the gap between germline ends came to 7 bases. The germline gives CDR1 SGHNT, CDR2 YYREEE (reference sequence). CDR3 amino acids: CASSLGLGPQHF. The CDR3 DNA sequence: TGTGCCAGCAGCTTGGGCCTAGGGCCCCAGCATTTT. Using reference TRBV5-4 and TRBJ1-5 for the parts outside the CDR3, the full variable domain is ETGVTQSPTHLIKTRGQQVTLRCSSQSGHNTVSWYQQALGQGPQFIFQYYREEENGRGNFPPRFSGLQFPNYSSELNVNALELDDSALYLCASSLGLGPQHFGDGTRLSIL.

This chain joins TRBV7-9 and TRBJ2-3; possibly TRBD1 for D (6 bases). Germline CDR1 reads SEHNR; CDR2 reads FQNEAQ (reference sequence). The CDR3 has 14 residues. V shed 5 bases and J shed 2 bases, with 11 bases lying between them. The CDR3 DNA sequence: TGTGCCAGCAGCCCCAGGGGCGTCACAGATACGCAGTATTTT. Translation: CASSPRGVTDTQYF.

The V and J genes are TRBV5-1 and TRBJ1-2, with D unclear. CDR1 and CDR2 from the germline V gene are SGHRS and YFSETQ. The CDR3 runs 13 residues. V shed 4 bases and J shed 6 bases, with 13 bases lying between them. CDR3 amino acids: CASSGTDRHGYTF. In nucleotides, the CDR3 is TGCGCCAGCAGCGGTACAGACCGACATGGCTACACCTTC.